This T cell receptor (beta chain) derives from a study of Tregs in tolerant kidney transplant recipients. Study-level findings and limits: Antigen-driven expansion was suggested because donor-specific Tregs expanded more than all Tregs in tolerant patients. The most relevant donor-specific Treg TCRbeta repertoire apparently came from expansion with activated donor B cells.

Unstimulated regulatory T cells (CD4+CD25+CD127-), CD4+CD25- non-regulatory cells, CD4 and CD8 cells were FACS-sorted from thawed PBMCs. Before regulatory T cell sorting, thawed PBMCs rested overnight at 37°C in approximately 200 IU/ml IL-2. The germline V and J ends were trimmed by 7 bases and 3 bases, with 4 bases remaining between them. CDR1 and CDR2 from the germline V gene are DFQATT and SNEGSKA (reference sequence). The CDR3 loop spans 10 amino acids. Only in-frame clones appear in the TCRdb table, and some are missing; sequencing was by immunoSEQ multiplex PCR. The sample consists of 70,000 to 95,000 clones, approximately 90% of them appearing once. Points on this clone: Its antigen is still unknown.

This receptor was obtained from a human donor who received a combined kidney and bone marrow transplant. The genes are TRBV20-1 and TRBJ2-1, with D unclear. This specimen consisted of Tregs from blood, obtained before the transplant. The CDR3, as DNA: TGCAGTGGGCTCTACAATGAGCAGTTCTTC. Protein: CSGLYNEQFF.